Listed here are 19 T cell receptor beta chains from one sample, sequenced in a study of blood T cell repertoires in COVID-19. TCRdb's table, derived via immunoSEQ multiplex PCR, lists solely in-frame clones and lacks some. The sample yields roughly 40,000 clones, more than 85% seen once. The sample taken for sequencing was peripheral blood. These TCRs come from a man in his forties or fifties in a cohort sampled during active COVID-19.

The rearrangement uses TRBV6-5 and TRBJ2-1, with TRBD1 identical over 8 bases. V shed 2 bases and J 7 bases; nucleotides not matched to a gene: 7. Germline-derived CDR1 and CDR2 are MNHEY and SVGAGI. CDR3 size: 15 residues. CDR3 residues: CASSYPGQGRNEQFF. The CDR3 DNA follows: TGTGCCAGCAGTTACCCCGGACAGGGCAGAAATGAGCAGTTCTTC.

The chain joins TRBV9 to TRBJ2-5; D perhaps matches TRBD2 (7 bases). Trimming pared 0 bases from V and 1 base from J, leaving 10 bases between. The V gene's germline CDR1 is SGDLS and CDR2 YYNGEE. The CDR3 is 15 residues long. Here the CDR3 DNA reads TGTGCCAGCAGCGTAGTGGGGGGGCCCCAAGAGACCCAGTACTTC. Its protein product is CASSVVGGPQETQYF.

The V and J genes are TRBV6-5 and TRBJ1-2; tentative D call: TRBD1 (5 bases). V was cut by 8 bases and J by 4 bases, with 17 bases left in between. This CDR3 has 14 residues. The germline CDR1 and CDR2 sequences are MNHEY and SVGAGI. The CDR3 bases are TGTGCCAGCGGGGGGGACGCAGATCCCTATGGCTACACCTTC. Amino acid sequence: CASGGDADPYGYTF.

The DNA for the CDR3 is TGTGCCAGCAGTGTGACAGGGGAGGAGACCCAGTACTTC. This gives the protein CASSVTGEETQYF. The V call is TRBV27, the J call TRBJ2-5; TRBD1 matches at 8 bases. The CDR3 runs to 13 residues. V shed 5 bases, J shed 5 bases, and the junction held 4 bases outside the gene matches. Germline V gene sequence: CDR1 MNHEY, CDR2 SMNVEV (reference sequence).

This clone was observed a single time. This chain joins TRBV21-1 and TRBJ2-3; the table assigns TRBD2, which was not confirmed against the DNA. TRBV21-1 is flagged as a pseudogene. The CDR3 has 14 residues. The CDR3 DNA reads as TGTGCCCTTAGCGGGGGGGCCGGCAGCGATACGCAGTATTTT. Translated, it gives CALSGGAGSDTQYF.

This chain joins TRBV19 and TRBJ1-2; D uncertain. The CDR3 has 13 amino acids. CDR1 LNHDA and CDR2 SQIVND come from the germline V gene (reference sequence). V was cut by 5 bases and J by 1 base, with 8 bases left in between. CDR3: CASSFENNYGYTF. CDR3 sequence (DNA): TGTGCCAGTAGTTTCGAGAATAACTATGGCTACACCTTC.

This chain links TRBV6-1 with TRBJ2-3; 8 bases align to TRBD2. There are 17 residues in the CDR3. J gave up 3 bases and V 1 base, and 9 bases lay outside the gene matches. Germline assignment: CDR1 MNHNS and CDR2 SASEGT. CDR3 sequence (DNA): TGTGCCAGCAGTGAAGGTGCTGGAGGCGGGAGGACAGATACGCAGTATTTT. Protein sequence: CASSEGAGGGRTDTQYF.

This clone was found a few times. V usage is TRBV18 and J usage is TRBJ1-5; 7 bases agree with TRBD1. The CDR3 sequence is 13 residues long. The ends lost 2 bases at V and 7 bases at J; junction bases unmatched: 2. From germline, CDR1 is KGHSH and CDR2 LQKENI. The CDR3 spells CASSPGQEQPQHF. DNA of the CDR3: TGTGCCAGCTCACCAGGACAGGAGCAGCCCCAGCATTTT.

CDR3: CAWSEGGVGQPQHF. For the CDR3, the DNA is TGTGCCTGGAGCGAGGGGGGGGTTGGCCAGCCCCAGCATTTT. This chain connects TRBV30 to TRBJ1-5, with D maybe TRBD1 (6 bases). V was cut by 3 bases and J by 7 bases, with 16 bases left in between. Germline V gene sequence: CDR1 GTSNPN, CDR2 SVGIG (reference sequence). The CDR3 runs to 14 residues.

V is TRBV7-2 and J is TRBJ2-1, with 10 bases lining up with TRBD2. With 1 base clipped from V and 7 bases from J, the junction kept 10 bases outside the gene matches. Germline CDR1 is SGHTA and CDR2 is FQGNSA. There are 17 residues in the CDR3. The CDR3 DNA reads as TGTGCCAGCAGCTTAGTTGCTAGCGGGAGTTTGGGTAATGAGCAGTTCTTC. Translating gives CASSLVASGSLGNEQFF.

The genes are TRBV4-1 and TRBJ1-3; TRBD1 aligns across 7 bases. Germline trimming cut 0 bases from V and 0 bases from J; bases unmatched to any gene: 2. This CDR3 spans 16 amino acids. Germline values: CDR1 MGHRA, CDR2 YSYEKL. In DNA form, the CDR3 reads TGCGCCAGCAGCCAAGAACAGGGGAACTCTGGAAACACCATATATTTT. Translated: CASSQEQGNSGNTIYF.

The V gene is TRBV5-1, the J gene TRBJ2-7; 9 nucleotides align to TRBD1. V lost 0 bases to trimming and J lost 1 base; unmatched junction nucleotides: 5. There are 16 residues in the CDR3. Germline V gene lookup returns CDR1 SGHRS and CDR2 YFSETQ. The CDR3 region is CASSLAPGQGSYEQYF. The CDR3 DNA sequence: TGCGCCAGCAGCTTGGCCCCAGGACAGGGGTCCTACGAGCAGTACTTC.

The chain combines TRBV11-3 with TRBJ2-7, with D uncertain. The V end lost 0 bases, the J end lost 3 bases, and 3 bases lay between the germline ends. The CDR3 has 12 amino acids. CDR1 SGHNT and CDR2 YENEEA come from the germline V gene. The CDR3 sequence: CASSLDLYEQYF. For the CDR3, the DNA is TGTGCCAGCAGCTTAGATCTCTACGAGCAGTACTTC.

J is TRBJ1-2 and V is TRBV29-1; tentatively, D is TRBD1 (6 bases). This CDR3 is 14 amino acids long. From germline, CDR1 is SQVTM and CDR2 ANQGSEA. The CDR3 coding sequence is TGCAGTGCCAAGGGGGGGGAATTCGGCTATGGCTACACCTTC. Amino acids: CSAKGGEFGYGYTF.

This chain links TRBV24-1 with TRBJ2-3; 10 positions match TRBD2. The V and J ends lost 4 bases and 3 bases, in that order; junction bases with no gene match: 6. CDR3 size: 16 residues. Germline assignment: CDR1 KGHDR and CDR2 SFDVKD. CDR3 in amino acids: CATSDRSGGTTDTQYF. The CDR3 DNA is TGTGCCACCAGTGACCGTAGCGGGGGGACGACAGATACGCAGTATTTT.

This rearrangement joins TRBV5-1 to TRBJ1-2, with D possibly TRBD1 on 6 matching bases. This CDR3 comprises 16 residues. Germline-derived CDR1 and CDR2 are SGHRS and YFSETQ. Trimming removed 3 bases from V and 6 bases from J, with 21 bases in between. The DNA for the CDR3 is TGCGCCAGCAGCTATCATGGGGAACAGGGAGTAGATGGCTACACCTTC. Translation gives CASSYHGEQGVDGYTF. Filled out from reference TRBV5-1 and TRBJ1-2, the complete variable domain reads KAGVTQTPRYLIKTRGQQVTLSCSPISGHRSVSWYQQTPGQGLQFLFEYFSETQRNKGNFPGRFSGRQFSNSRSEMNVSTLELGDSALYLCASSYHGEQGVDGYTFGSGTRLTVV.

The chain links TRBV5-4 to TRBJ2-3; D is perhaps TRBD2 (6 bases). V dropped 4 bases and J dropped 4 bases, with 16 bases sitting between them. The germline V gene encodes CDR1 SGHNT and CDR2 YYREEE (reference sequence). The length of the CDR3 is 15 residues. The CDR3 DNA is TGTGCCAGCAGCCGAGCGGGTAGGGGCCCAGATACGCAGTATTTT. Amino acids: CASSRAGRGPDTQYF.

The chain combines TRBV29-1 with TRBJ2-5, with TRBD1 identical over 12 bases. The germline gives CDR1 SQVTM, CDR2 ANQGSEA. Unmatched junction bases numbered 7, after V lost 4 bases and J lost 7 bases. The CDR3 loop spans 14 amino acids. CDR3 coding DNA: TGCAGCGTTGGGGACAGGGGGCTATTTTGGACCCAGTACTTC. Protein product: CSVGDRGLFWTQYF.

The chain carries TRBV15 and TRBJ1-3; 7 bases are a match to TRBD1. In germline, CDR1 is LNHNV, CDR2 YYDKDF (reference sequence). Germline trimming cut 0 bases from V and 4 bases from J; bases unmatched to any gene: 6. This CDR3 comprises 16 residues. The CDR3 DNA is TGTGCCACCAGCAGAGATCAATTACAGGGGGGAAACACCATATATTTT. The encoded protein is CATSRDQLQGGNTIYF.